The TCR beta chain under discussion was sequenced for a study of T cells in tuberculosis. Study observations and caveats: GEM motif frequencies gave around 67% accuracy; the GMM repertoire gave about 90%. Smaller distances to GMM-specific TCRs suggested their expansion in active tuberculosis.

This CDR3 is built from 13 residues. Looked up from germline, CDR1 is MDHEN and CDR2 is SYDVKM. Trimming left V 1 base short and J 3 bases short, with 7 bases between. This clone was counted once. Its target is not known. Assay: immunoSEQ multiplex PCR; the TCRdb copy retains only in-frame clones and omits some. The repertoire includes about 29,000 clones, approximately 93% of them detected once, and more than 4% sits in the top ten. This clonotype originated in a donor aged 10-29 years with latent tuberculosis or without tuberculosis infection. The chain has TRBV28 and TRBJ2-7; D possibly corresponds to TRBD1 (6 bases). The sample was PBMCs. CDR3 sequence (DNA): TGTGCCAGCAGTTTATACAGGGACTACGAGCAGTACTTC. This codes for CASSLYRDYEQYF.